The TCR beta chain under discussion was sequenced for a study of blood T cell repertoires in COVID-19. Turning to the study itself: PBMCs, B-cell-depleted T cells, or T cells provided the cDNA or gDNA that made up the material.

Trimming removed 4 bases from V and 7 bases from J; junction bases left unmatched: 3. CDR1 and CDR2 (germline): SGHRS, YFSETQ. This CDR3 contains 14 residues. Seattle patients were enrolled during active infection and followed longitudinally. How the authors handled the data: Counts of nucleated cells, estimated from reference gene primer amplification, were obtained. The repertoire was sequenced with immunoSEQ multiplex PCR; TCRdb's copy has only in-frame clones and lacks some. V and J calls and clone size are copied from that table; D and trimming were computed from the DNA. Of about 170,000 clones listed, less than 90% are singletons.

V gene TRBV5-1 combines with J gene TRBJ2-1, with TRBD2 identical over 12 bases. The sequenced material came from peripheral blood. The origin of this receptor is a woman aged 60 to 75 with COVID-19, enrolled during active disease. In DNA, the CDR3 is TGCGCCAGCAGCACCGGGACTAGCGGGAATGAGCAGTTCTTC. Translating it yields CASSTGTSGNEQFF.